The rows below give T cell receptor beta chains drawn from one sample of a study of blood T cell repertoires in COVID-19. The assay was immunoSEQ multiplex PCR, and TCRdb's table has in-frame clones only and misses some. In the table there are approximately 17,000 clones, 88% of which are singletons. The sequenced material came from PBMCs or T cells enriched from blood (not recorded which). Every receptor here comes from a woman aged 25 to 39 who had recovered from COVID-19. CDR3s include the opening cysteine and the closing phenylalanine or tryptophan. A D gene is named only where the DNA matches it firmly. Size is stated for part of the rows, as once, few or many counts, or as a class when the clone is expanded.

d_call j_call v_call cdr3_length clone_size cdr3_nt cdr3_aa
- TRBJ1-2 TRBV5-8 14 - TGTGCCAGCAGCTTGTTGGGGGGGGGCTATGGCTACACCTTC CASSLLGGGYGYTF
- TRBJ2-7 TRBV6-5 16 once TGTGCCAGCAGTTCCGGCAGGGGACGTACGTCCTACGAGCAGTACTTC CASSSGRGRTSYEQYF
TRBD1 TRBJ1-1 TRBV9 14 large TGTGCCAGCAGCACAGGGGGCGCGGGCACTGAAGCTTTCTTT CASSTGGAGTEAFF
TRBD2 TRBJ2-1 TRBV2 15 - TGTGCCAGCAGGGGAGGACTAGCGCAGGGGAATGAGCAGTTCTTC CASRGGLAQGNEQFF
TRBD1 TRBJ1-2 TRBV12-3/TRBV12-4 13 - TGTGCCAGCAGTTCAACGGACAGGGGTGGCTACACCTTC CASSSTDRGGYTF
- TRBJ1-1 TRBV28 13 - TGTGCCAGCAGAGTTAGTTTGAACACTGAAGCTTTCTTT CASRVSLNTEAFF
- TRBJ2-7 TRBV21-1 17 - TGTGCCAGCAGCAAAAAGGGTAGGGACAGGTACTCCTACGAGCAGTACTTC CASSKKGRDRYSYEQYF
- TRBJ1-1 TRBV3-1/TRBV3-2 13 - TGTGCCAGCAGCCAAGGGGGCTCCACTGAAGCTTTCTTT CASSQGGSTEAFF
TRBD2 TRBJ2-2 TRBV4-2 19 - TGTGCCAGCAGCCAACTACTACTAGCGGGGGGGCCTGGGACCGGGGAGCTGTTTTTT CASSQLLLAGGPGTGELFF
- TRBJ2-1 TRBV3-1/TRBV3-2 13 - TGTGCCAGCAGCCAAGGGGCGGGTGAGCTGAGGTTCTTC CASSQGAGELRFF
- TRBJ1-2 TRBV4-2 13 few TGTGCCAGCAGCCAAGGAGACAGCTATGGCTACACCTTC CASSQGDSYGYTF
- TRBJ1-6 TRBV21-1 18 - TGTGCCAGCAGCAAAGCCCCTCCAAGGCCAGGGGATGATTCACCCCTCCACTTT CASSKAPPRPGDDSPLHF
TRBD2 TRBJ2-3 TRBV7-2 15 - TGTGCCAGCAGCTTAGGCGGGGGGGCGGGGGATACGCAGTATTTT CASSLGGGAGDTQYF
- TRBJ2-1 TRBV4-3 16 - TGCGCCAGCAGCCTACGCCGGGATATGGCCTACAATGAGCAGTTCTTC CASSLRRDMAYNEQFF
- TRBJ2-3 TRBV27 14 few TGTGCCAGCAGTTTGGTTACTAGCACAGATACGCAGTATTTT CASSLVTSTDTQYF
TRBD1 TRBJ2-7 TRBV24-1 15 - TGTGCCACCAGTGAGGCGGGGACAGGGGAAGGCGAGCAGTACTTC CATSEAGTGEGEQYF
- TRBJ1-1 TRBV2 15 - TGTGCCAGCAGTGCTTTTGAGTCCTCGAACACTGAAGCTTTCTTT CASSAFESSNTEAFF
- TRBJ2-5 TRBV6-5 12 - TGTGCCAGCAGTTACAGGGGTTCGGCCCAGTACTTC CASSYRGSAQYF
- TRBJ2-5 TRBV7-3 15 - TGTGCCAGCAGCTACCGGGCCCCGCCGGGGGAGACCCAGTACTTC CASSYRAPPGETQYF
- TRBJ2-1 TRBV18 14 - TGTGCCAGCTCACCGACCCCTATAGGGGGTGAGCAGTTCTTC CASSPTPIGGEQFF
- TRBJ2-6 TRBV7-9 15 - TGTGCCAGCAGCTTAACGGGCTCTGGGGCCAACGTCCTGACTTTC CASSLTGSGANVLTF
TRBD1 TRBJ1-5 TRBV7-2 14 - TGTGCCAGCAGCTACAGGGGCGACAATCAGCCCCAGCATTTT CASSYRGDNQPQHF
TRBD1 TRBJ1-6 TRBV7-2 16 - TGTGCCAGCAGCTTAGGGGCAGGGGGCTGGGATTCACCCCTCCACTTT CASSLGAGGWDSPLHF
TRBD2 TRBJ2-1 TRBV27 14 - TGTGCCAGCAGTTCCGGGACTAGCGTCAATGAGCAGTTCTTC CASSSGTSVNEQFF
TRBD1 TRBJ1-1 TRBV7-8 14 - TGTGCCAGCAGAGGTGGACAGGTCAACACTGAAGCTTTCTTT CASRGGQVNTEAFF
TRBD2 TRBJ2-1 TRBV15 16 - TGTGCCACCAGCAGAGATCGGCTAGCGGCCTACAATGAGCAGTTCTTC CATSRDRLAAYNEQFF
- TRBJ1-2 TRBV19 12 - TGTGCCAGTTCGAAAGGAGGGAGTGGCTACACCTTC CASSKGGSGYTF
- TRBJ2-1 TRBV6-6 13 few TGTGCCAGCAGTTACTCGAGGGTCAATGAGCAGTTCTTC CASSYSRVNEQFF
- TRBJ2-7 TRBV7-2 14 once TGTGCCAGCAGCTTAGCCGGGGGGCCCTACGAGCAGTACTTC CASSLAGGPYEQYF
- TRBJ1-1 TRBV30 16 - TGTGCCTGGAGTGTCCCGGGACTCCCCCTGAACACTGAAGCTTTCTTT CAWSVPGLPLNTEAFF
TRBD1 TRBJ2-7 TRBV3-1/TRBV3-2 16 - TGTGCCAGCAGCCAAGAGACCGGGACAGGGTGGAGCGAGCAGTACTTC CASSQETGTGWSEQYF
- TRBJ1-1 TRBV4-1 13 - TGCGCCAGCAGCCAAGAGAGCCACACTGAAGCTTTCTTT CASSQESHTEAFF
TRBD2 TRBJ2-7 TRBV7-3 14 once TGTGCCAGCAGCCCAACTAGCGGGGTTTACGAGCAGTACTTC CASSPTSGVYEQYF
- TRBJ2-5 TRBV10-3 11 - TGTGCCATCAAGCTCCAAGAGACCCAGTACTTC CAIKLQETQYF
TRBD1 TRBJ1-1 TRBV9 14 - TGTGCCAGCAGCAAGGGACAGGGGGCATCTGAAGCTTTCTTT CASSKGQGASEAFF
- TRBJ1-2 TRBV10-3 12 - TGTGCCATCAGGGCAGGGGCAAATGGCTACACCTTC CAIRAGANGYTF
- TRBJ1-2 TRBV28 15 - TGTGCCAGCAGTTTTCGTTCGGCGTTCACGGGTGGCTACACCTTC CASSFRSAFTGGYTF
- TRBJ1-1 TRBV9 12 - TGTGCCAGCAGCGTAGGTGAGACTGAAGCTTTCTTT CASSVGETEAFF
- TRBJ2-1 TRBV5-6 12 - TGTGCCAGCAGCCTTGGTCCAGGCGCGCAGTTCTTC CASSLGPGAQFF
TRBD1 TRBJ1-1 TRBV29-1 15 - TGCAGCGCAGGGAAGACAGGGGGCCCGAACACTGAAGCTTTCTTT CSAGKTGGPNTEAFF
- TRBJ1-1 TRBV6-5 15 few TGTGCCAGCAGGTCCGGACAGCCCATGAACACTGAAGCTTTCTTT CASRSGQPMNTEAFF
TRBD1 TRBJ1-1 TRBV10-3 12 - TGTGCCATCGGGACAGGGAACACTGAAGCTTTCTTT CAIGTGNTEAFF
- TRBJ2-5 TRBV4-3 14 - TGCGCCAGCAGCCAAGGAGGCCCTCAAGAGACCCAGTACTTC CASSQGGPQETQYF
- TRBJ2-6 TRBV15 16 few TGTGCCACCAGCAGTAACAGGGAAAGTGGGGCCAACGTCCTGACTTTC CATSSNRESGANVLTF
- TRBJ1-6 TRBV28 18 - TGTGCCAGCAGTACGCGCCCCCGGGGTACGGGTGAGGGTTCACCCCTCCACTTT CASSTRPRGTGEGSPLHF
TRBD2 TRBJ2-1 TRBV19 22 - TGTGCCAGTAGTATTGGAGTTGGTGGAATAGCGGGGGGAGGTTATGTCCTCAATGAGCAGTTCTTC CASSIGVGGIAGGGYVLNEQFF
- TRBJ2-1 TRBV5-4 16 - TGTGCCAGCAGCCGGCCTACCGGGGGCTCCTACAATGAGCAGTTCTTC CASSRPTGGSYNEQFF
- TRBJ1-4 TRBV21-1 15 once TGTGCCAGCCACCCTTGGGGACAGGGAGATGAAAAACTGTTTTTT CASHPWGQGDEKLFF
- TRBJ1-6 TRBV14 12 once TGTGCCAGCAGCCAGGGGGGACTAACCCTCCACTTT CASSQGGLTLHF
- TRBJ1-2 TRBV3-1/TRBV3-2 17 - TGTGCCAGCAGCCAAGACGTCATACAGACAGCTAACTATGGCTACACCTTC CASSQDVIQTANYGYTF
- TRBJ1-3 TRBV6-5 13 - TGTGCCAGCTGGGCAGTCACTGGAAACACCATATATTTT CASWAVTGNTIYF
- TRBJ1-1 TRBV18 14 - TGTGCCAGCTCACCATCGGGATTTGACACTGAAGCTTTCTTT CASSPSGFDTEAFF
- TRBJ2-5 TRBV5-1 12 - TGCGCCAGCAGCGAGACAGTGGGGACCCAGTACTTC CASSETVGTQYF